This passage covers 2 T cell receptor beta chains from one sample sequenced in a study of blood T cell repertoires in COVID-19. Assay: immunoSEQ multiplex PCR; the TCRdb copy retains only in-frame clones and omits some. The sample has about 380,000 clones, around nine tenths seen once. The sample was PBMCs or T cells enriched from blood (not recorded which). Receptors originate from a woman younger than 35 who had recovered from COVID-19.

V is TRBV2 and J is TRBJ1-1; TRBD1 is a possible D gene (5 bases). Between the trimmed V and J ends, which lost 6 bases and 0 bases, there was a span of 11 bases. This CDR3 has 14 residues. The germline gives CDR1 SNHLY, CDR2 FYNNEI. CDR3: CASRVGLVNTEAFF. Written as DNA, the CDR3 is TGTGCCAGCAGGGTGGGGCTCGTGAACACTGAAGCTTTCTTT.

The V and J genes are TRBV7-2 and TRBJ2-2, with D possibly matching TRBD2 (5 bases). Germline V gene sequence: CDR1 SGHTA, CDR2 FQGNSA. V shed 5 bases and J shed 8 bases, with 24 bases lying between them. The CDR3 contains 17 residues. The CDR3 bases are TGTGCCAGCAGCCCTGTTCCCCCCTGGACGGAGGAAGGGGAGCTGTTTTTT. This sequence encodes CASSPVPPWTEEGELFF. Variable domain in full (rest from reference TRBV7-2 and TRBJ2-2): GAGVSQSPSNKVTEKGKDVELRCDPISGHTALYWYRQSLGQGLEFLIYFQGNSAPDKSGLPSDRFSAERTGGSVSTLTIQRTQQEDSAVYLCASSPVPPWTEEGELFFGEGSRLTVL.